This T cell receptor beta chain was identified in a study of OX40 agonist ivuxolimab in advanced cancers. Using immunoSEQ multiplex PCR, the repertoire was profiled, and TCRdb retains in-frame clones only, with some absent. The sample shows some 34,000 clones, about four fifths of them seen only once. J gave up 4 bases and V 3 bases, and 0 bases lay outside the gene matches. The CDR3 length is 13 residues. The germline V gene encodes CDR1 MRHNA and CDR2 SNTAGT. This chain links TRBV6-4 with TRBJ2-3; TRBD2 agrees at 8 bases. The sample here was CD4+ or CD8+ T cells sorted from blood, taken in a trial of the OX40 agonist ivuxolimab. This TCR was recovered from an adult with an advanced solid tumor such as melanoma, head and neck, liver or kidney cancer. CDR3 sequence reads: CASSEREADTQYF. DNA of the CDR3: TGTGCCAGCAGTGAGCGGGAGGCAGATACGCAGTATTTT.